Each of the 17 T cell receptor beta chains below was sequenced from the same sample in a study of T cell responses to AZD1222 COVID-19 vaccine. Produced via immunoSEQ multiplex PCR; TCRdb's table is partial and in-frame only. The table includes roughly 66,000 clones, around 89% detected once. The input for sequencing was peripheral blood, taken 28 days after the second dose of the MenACWY control vaccine. All receptors derive from an adult who received the MenACWY meningococcal vaccine as a control.

V is TRBV4-1 and J is TRBJ1-2; D is perhaps TRBD1 (5 bases). From germline, CDR1 is MGHRA and CDR2 YSYEKL. V was clipped by 3 bases and J by 14 bases, with 13 bases between them. CDR3 length equals 11 residues. CDR3 DNA: TGCGCCAGCAGCCAGCCCCGGGGGTTTACCTTC. This encodes CASSQPRGFTF.

This chain links TRBV2 with TRBJ1-5; TRBD1 is a possible D gene (5 bases). The CDR3 sequence is 14 residues long. CDR1 is SNHLY, CDR2 FYNNEI, per germline. Trimming took 7 bases from V and 6 from J, leaving 16 bases between them. CDR3: CASNPRAEGQPQHF. The CDR3 DNA is TGTGCCAGCAACCCCAGGGCTGAAGGTCAGCCCCAGCATTTT.

The rearrangement joins TRBV18 to TRBJ1-5; 10 bases fit TRBD1. Germline V lookup: CDR1 KGHSH, CDR2 LQKENI. V dropped 4 bases and J dropped 7; count of bases not matched to a gene: 4. This CDR3 contains 14 residues. The CDR3 protein is CASSLGTGEQPQHF. The CDR3 DNA is TGTGCCAGCTCACTCGGGACAGGGGAACAGCCCCAGCATTTT.

The CDR3 nucleotides are TGTGCCAGCATCACAAGCGGGGGCACAGATACGCAGTATTTT. It encodes CASITSGGTDTQYF. The chain recombines TRBV6-5 with TRBJ2-3; 7 positions match TRBD2. This CDR3 is built from 14 residues. V shed 7 bases and J 1 base; nucleotides not matched to a gene: 5. CDR1 and CDR2 (germline): MNHEY, SVGAGI.

The CDR3 reads CASSLDRGSGYEQYF. CDR3 bases: TGCGCCAGCAGTCTGGACAGAGGAAGTGGGTACGAGCAGTACTTC. This chain joins TRBV10-2 and TRBJ2-7; a possible D gene is TRBD1 (6 bases). Germline V gene sequence: CDR1 WSHSY, CDR2 SAAADI. The CDR3 is 15 amino acids. V lost 5 bases to trimming and J lost 4 bases, with 18 bases between them.

The chain has TRBV7-9 and TRBJ1-2; perhaps TRBD1 as D (6 bases). This CDR3 is 15 amino acids long. The ends were cut back, 1 base at V and 0 bases at J, with 9 bases in the middle. The germline CDR1 and CDR2 sequences are SEHNR and FQNEAQ (reference sequence). CDR3 protein: CASSLEGGANYGYTF. DNA of the CDR3: TGTGCCAGCAGCTTAGAAGGGGGAGCTAACTATGGCTACACCTTC.

This chain uses TRBV2 with TRBJ2-7; no clear D. Germline CDR1 is SNHLY and CDR2 is FYNNEI. This CDR3 is built from 12 residues. V lost 6 bases and J 1 base, leaving 7 bases between the germline ends. The CDR3 DNA reads TGTGCCAGCAGCGGCGGTTCCTACGAGCAGTACTTC. Translation: CASSGGSYEQYF.

The chain carries TRBV28 and TRBJ2-1; 7 bases match TRBD2. Germline CDR1 MDHEN, CDR2 SYDVKM. With 6 bases clipped from V and 4 bases from J, the junction kept 6 bases outside the gene matches. The CDR3 totals 14 residues. CDR3 sequence (DNA): TGTGCCAGCAGGCGGGGGAGTCAATACAATGAGCAGTTCTTC. It yields the protein CASRRGSQYNEQFF.

In DNA, the CDR3 is TGTGCCAGCAGTTCCGGACAGGGGGCGTACGAGCAGTACTTC. Its translation is CASSSGQGAYEQYF. The chain is built from TRBV27 and TRBJ2-7, with 11 bases that match TRBD1. Germline CDR1 MNHEY, CDR2 SMNVEV (reference sequence). CDR3 length equals 14 residues. V lost 4 bases to trimming and J lost 4 bases; unmatched junction nucleotides: 3.

This rearrangement joins TRBV7-2 to TRBJ2-7, with TRBD2 as a possible D gene (5 bases). Between the trimmed V and J ends, which lost 2 bases and 5 bases, there was a span of 10 bases. The germline V gene encodes CDR1 SGHTA and CDR2 FQGNSA. The CDR3 contains 13 residues. The CDR3 loop is CASSLRSRDEQYF. CDR3 coding DNA: TGTGCCAGCAGCTTAAGGTCGAGGGACGAGCAGTACTTC.

The V call is TRBV19, the J call TRBJ1-2, with TRBD1 identical over 8 bases. Germline V gene lookup returns CDR1 LNHDA and CDR2 SQIVND (reference sequence). CDR3 length equals 14 residues. V dropped 1 base and J dropped 7; count of bases not matched to a gene: 5. The CDR3 spells CASSIGQGKTGYTF. The CDR3 DNA reads TGTGCCAGTAGTATAGGACAGGGGAAAACTGGCTACACCTTC.

Turning to this clone: In the same sample, other DNA sequences code for this CDR3. V gene TRBV2 combines with J gene TRBJ1-5; TRBD1 is a possible D gene (5 bases). V shed 5 bases and J shed 5 bases, with 13 bases lying between them. Germline lookup yields CDR1 SNHLY and CDR2 FYNNEI. The CDR3 contains 14 residues. CDR3 sequence reads: CASSPGARDQPQHF. In DNA, the CDR3 is TGTGCCAGCAGTCCCGGGGCCAGGGATCAGCCCCAGCATTTT. Complete variable domain (other parts from reference TRBV2 and TRBJ1-5): EPEVTQTPSHQVTQMGQEVILRCVPISNHLYFYWYRQILGQKVEFLVSFYNNEISEKSEIFDDQFSVERPDGSNFTLKIRSTKLEDSAMYFCASSPGARDQPQHFGDGTRLSIL.

The V and J genes are TRBV23-1 and TRBJ2-1; possibly TRBD2 for D (5 bases). TRBV23-1 is identified as an open reading frame with a role that is uncertain. The CDR3 is 19 residues long. V was cut by 2 bases and J by 7 bases, with 27 bases left in between. CDR3: CASSQVRSLDSQVGNEQFF. The CDR3 region has the DNA TGCGCCAGCAGTCAAGTGAGGAGTCTGGACTCCCAGGTGGGAAATGAGCAGTTCTTC.

Only a few counts were recorded for this clone. This sequence joins TRBV10-3 and TRBJ1-2; D remains unclear. The CDR3 spans 11 residues. The V end lost 5 bases, the J end lost 8 bases, and 9 bases lay between the germline ends. CDR1 and CDR2 from the germline V gene are ENHRY and SYGVKD. The DNA of the CDR3 is TGTGCCATCAGTTTGCAAGAGGGCTACACCTTC. The encoded protein is CAISLQEGYTF.

The DNA of the CDR3 is TGTGCCAGCAGCTTAGATTCGGGGAGAGCTTTCTTT. Protein product: CASSLDSGRAFF. This chain uses TRBV11-3 with TRBJ1-1; D ambiguous. The CDR3 is 12 amino acids. In germline, CDR1 is SGHNT, CDR2 YENEEA. Trimming removed 0 bases from V and 10 bases from J, with 9 bases in between.

This chain links TRBV6-5 with TRBJ1-5; D may be TRBD1 (5 bases). Germline CDR1 is MNHEY and CDR2 is SVGAGI. The CDR3 runs 14 residues. V shed 6 bases and J shed 7 bases, with 16 bases lying between them. CDR3 protein: CASSLGPRGQPQHF. For the CDR3, the DNA is TGTGCCAGCAGCCTTGGCCCTCGGGGGCAGCCCCAGCATTTT.

The chain couples TRBV21-1 to TRBJ1-1; the table's D call, TRBD1, was not checked against the DNA. TRBV21-1 is listed as a pseudogene. The length of the CDR3 is 17 residues. The DNA for the CDR3 is TGTGCCAGCAGCAAAGCTTGGACAGGGGGCCCTAGGACTGAAGCTTTCTTT. It codes for CASSKAWTGGPRTEAFF.